This T cell receptor beta chain comes out of a study of T cell changes during pregnancy in multiple sclerosis. The assay was immunoSEQ multiplex PCR, and TCRdb's table has in-frame clones only and misses some. The data hold around 34,000 clones, with around nine tenths observed a single time. V lost 1 base and J lost 6; bases outside the gene matches: 14. CDR3 length equals 18 residues. Germline CDR1 reads MGHRA; CDR2 reads YSYEKL. This receptor was obtained from a female donor with multiple sclerosis, enrolled in a pregnancy study. The sequencing here drew on CD8+ T cells from peripheral blood mononuclear cells, taken before pregnancy. The chain is built from TRBV4-1 and TRBJ1-1, with 10 bases fitting TRBD1. CDR3 region: CASSQGLHPGQGLPEAFF. The CDR3 bases are TGCGCCAGCAGCCAAGGTCTTCATCCGGGACAGGGGTTACCTGAAGCTTTCTTT.